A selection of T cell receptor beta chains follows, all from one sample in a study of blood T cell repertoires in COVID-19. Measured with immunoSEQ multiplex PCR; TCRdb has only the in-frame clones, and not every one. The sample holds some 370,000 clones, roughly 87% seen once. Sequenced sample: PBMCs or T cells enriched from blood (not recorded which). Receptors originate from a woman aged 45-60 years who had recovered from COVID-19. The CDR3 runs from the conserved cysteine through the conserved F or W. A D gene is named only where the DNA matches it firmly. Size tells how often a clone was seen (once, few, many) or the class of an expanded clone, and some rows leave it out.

CASSSGTSGNNEQFF,TGTGCCAGCAGCTCTGGGACTAGCGGGAACAATGAGCAGTTCTTC,TRBV7-2,TRBD2,TRBJ2-1,-
CASSRGANRGLAKNIQYF,TGTGCCAGTAGTAGGGGGGCCAACAGGGGTCTAGCCAAAAACATTCAGTACTTC,TRBV19,-,TRBJ2-4,-
CASSLDRGQGEAFF,TGTGCCAGCAGCTTAGACAGGGGGCAAGGTGAAGCTTTCTTT,TRBV11-2,TRBD1,TRBJ1-1,-
CASSLASGQGSQPQHF,TGTGCCAGCAGCTTGGCGTCGGGACAGGGCAGTCAGCCCCAGCATTTT,TRBV5-6,TRBD1,TRBJ1-5,-
CASSLAGASEKLFF,TGTGCCAGCAGCTTAGCGGGGGCCTCAGAAAAACTGTTTTTT,TRBV7-2,-,TRBJ1-4,-
CASSRTENYGYTF,TGTGCCAGCAGCCGGACAGAGAACTATGGCTACACCTTC,TRBV3-1/TRBV3-2,-,TRBJ1-2,-
CASSISRNYEQYF,TGCGCCAGCAGCATATCGAGGAACTACGAGCAGTACTTC,TRBV4-3,-,TRBJ2-7,-
CASSRPGGATRSTDTQYF,TGTGCCAGCAGCCGACCTGGGGGGGCGACCCGAAGCACAGATACGCAGTATTTT,TRBV3-1/TRBV3-2,-,TRBJ2-3,-
CAWKAPDRENTEAFF,TGTGCCTGGAAGGCCCCGGACAGAGAGAACACTGAAGCTTTCTTT,TRBV30,-,TRBJ1-1,-
CASNRSGGSSYNSPLHF,TGTGCCAGCAACAGATCGGGGGGAAGCTCCTATAATTCACCCCTCCACTTT,TRBV7-2,-,TRBJ1-6,once
CASSPYNEQFF,TGTGCCAGCAGCCCTTACAATGAGCAGTTCTTC,TRBV7-9,-,TRBJ2-1,once
CASSFGTGRRNTEAFF,TGTGCCAGCAGCTTCGGGACAGGGAGACGGAACACTGAAGCTTTCTTT,TRBV7-2,TRBD1,TRBJ1-1,-
CASSPPAGRSSGNTIYF,TGTGCCAGCTCACCACCTGCGGGTCGAAGCTCTGGAAACACCATATATTTT,TRBV18,-,TRBJ1-3,-
CASSFSGRAGETQYF,TGCGCCAGCAGCTTTAGCGGGAGGGCCGGAGAGACCCAGTACTTC,TRBV5-1,TRBD2,TRBJ2-5,once
CASSQSTGGYGYTF,TGCGCCAGCAGCCAATCAACCGGGGGCTATGGCTACACCTTC,TRBV4-3,-,TRBJ1-2,-
CASSRIDTQYF,TGTGCCAGCAGCCGTATAGATACGCAGTATTTT,TRBV2,-,TRBJ2-3,-
CAWSVWDRDGYTF,TGTGCCTGGAGTGTATGGGACAGGGACGGCTACACCTTC,TRBV30,TRBD1,TRBJ1-2,-
CASVSGTAPNYGYTF,TGTGCCAGTGTTTCCGGGACAGCCCCTAACTATGGCTACACCTTC,TRBV6-5,TRBD1,TRBJ1-2,-
CASSLYARQETQYF,TGTGCCAGCAGCTTGTATGCCAGGCAAGAGACCCAGTACTTC,TRBV5-6,-,TRBJ2-5,-
CASSQALVVYEQFF,TGTGCCAGCAGCCAAGCCCTAGTTGTGTACGAGCAGTTCTTC,TRBV3-1/TRBV3-2,-,TRBJ2-1,-
CAISESRSGENEKLFF,TGTGCCATCAGTGAGTCCCGGTCAGGTGAAAATGAAAAACTGTTTTTT,TRBV10-3,-,TRBJ1-4,once
CASSQDSGISYNEQFF,TGTGCCAGCAGTCAGGATAGCGGGATCTCCTACAATGAGCAGTTCTTC,TRBV6-6,TRBD2,TRBJ2-1,-
CASSPWGGAGGFGNSPLHF,TGTGCCAGCAGTCCGTGGGGGGGCGCCGGCGGTTTTGGGAATTCACCCCTCCACTTT,TRBV28,-,TRBJ1-6,once
CASSLLPPSSYNEQFF,TGTGCCAGCAGTTTACTACCTCCGAGCTCCTACAATGAGCAGTTCTTC,TRBV27,-,TRBJ2-1,-
CASSKAGRRGLGQFF,TGTGCCAGCAGCAAAGCAGGAAGGAGGGGACTTGGGCAGTTCTTC,TRBV21-1,-,TRBJ2-1,-
CASSDPSRAEAFF,TGTGCCAGCAGTGATCCATCTCGGGCTGAAGCTTTCTTT,TRBV6-2/TRBV6-3,-,TRBJ1-1,-
CASSQWDRVNYGYTF,TGCGCCAGCAGCCAGTGGGACAGGGTAAATTATGGCTACACCTTC,TRBV4-1,TRBD1,TRBJ1-2,few
CAWTRTGIRKQYF,TGTGCCTGGACAAGGACAGGGATAAGAAAGCAGTACTTC,TRBV30,TRBD1,TRBJ2-7,-
CASSQVWAYGYTF,TGCGCCAGCAGCCAAGTGTGGGCCTATGGCTACACCTTC,TRBV4-1,-,TRBJ1-2,many
CASSLVGGLYGYTF,TGTGCCAGCAGCTTGGTCGGGGGGCTTTATGGCTACACCTTC,TRBV5-4,-,TRBJ1-2,-
CASSVGGGRDGYTF,TGTGCCAGCAGCGTAGGCGGTGGGCGGGATGGCTACACCTTC,TRBV9,-,TRBJ1-2,-